The subject of this entry is one T cell receptor beta chain. The data were produced by immunoSEQ multiplex PCR, yet TCRdb's version contains in-frame clones alone and is incomplete. The data show approximately 300,000 clones, roughly 85% seen once. Per the germline V gene, CDR1 is LNHDA and CDR2 is SQIVND (reference sequence). Trimming stripped 3 bases from V and 2 bases from J, with 8 bases between. This CDR3 has 13 amino acids. This entry belongs to a study of blood T cell repertoires in COVID-19. Looking at the study overall: Samples taken during acute and convalescent COVID-19 were collected in the United States, Italy and Spain. The analysed material was cDNA or gDNA that came from T cells, B-cell-depleted T cells, or PBMCs.

The chain has TRBV19 and TRBJ2-7; D remains unclear. Sequencing used PBMCs or T cells enriched from blood (not recorded which). The sequence was collected from a woman aged 25 to 45 who had been exposed to COVID-19. The CDR3 DNA reads as TGTGCCAGTAGTATGAGCGTACCCTACGAGCAGTACTTC. Its translation: CASSMSVPYEQYF.